Listed below are T cell receptor beta chains from one sample, sequenced in a study of blood T cell repertoires in COVID-19. TCRdb's table, derived via immunoSEQ multiplex PCR, lists solely in-frame clones and lacks some. This sample has more than 95,000 clones, with about four fifths found just once. Sample: peripheral blood. Receptors were obtained from a man aged 35-49 years with active or convalescent COVID-19. CDR3s include the opening cysteine and the closing phenylalanine or tryptophan. The order of the fields is D gene, V gene, CDR3 length, clone size, J gene, CDR3 protein, CDR3 DNA. D genes are given only for firm matches. Where a row states a size, it is once, few, many or the class of an expanded clone; other rows omit it.

>.|TRBV4-3|16|.|TRBJ2-4
CASSQGQALAKNIQYF
TGCGCCAGCAGCCAAGGACAGGCCCTAGCCAAAAACATTCAGTACTTC
>.|TRBV30|12|.|TRBJ1-1
CAWIPQGTKAFF
TGTGCCTGGATCCCCCAGGGGACAAAAGCTTTCTTT
>.|TRBV11-2|13|.|TRBJ1-1
CATAAGGYTEAFF
TGTGCCACCGCGGCAGGAGGGTACACTGAAGCTTTCTTT
>TRBD1|TRBV2|16|.|TRBJ2-3
CASRAGTGGGTDTQYF
TGTGCCAGCAGGGCCGGGACAGGGGGCGGCACAGATACGCAGTATTTT
>.|TRBV9|13|.|TRBJ1-1
CASSVQGSTEAFF
TGTGCCAGCAGCGTCCAGGGGTCCACTGAAGCTTTCTTT
>TRBD1|TRBV3-1/TRBV3-2|17|.|TRBJ2-5
CASSQAYETGGRETQYF
TGTGCCAGCAGCCAGGCGTACGAGACAGGGGGCCGTGAGACCCAGTACTTC
>TRBD1|TRBV30|11|.|TRBJ1-2
CAWRTGAGYTF
TGTGCCTGGAGGACAGGGGCTGGCTACACCTTC
>.|TRBV28|11|.|TRBJ2-3
CASSFYDTQYF
TGTGCCAGCAGTTTCTACGATACGCAGTATTTT
>TRBD1|TRBV3-1/TRBV3-2|14|.|TRBJ1-2
CTSSRQGSDYGYTF
TGTACCAGCAGCAGACAGGGGTCAGACTATGGCTACACCTTC
>TRBD2|TRBV6-4|17|.|TRBJ2-3
CASSGGTSGDPTDTQYF
TGTGCCAGCAGTGGGGGGACTAGCGGGGACCCAACAGATACGCAGTATTTT
>.|TRBV7-9|13|.|TRBJ1-1
CASSRGLNTEAFF
TGTGCCAGCAGCCGAGGGCTAAACACTGAAGCTTTCTTT
>TRBD1|TRBV5-1|19|.|TRBJ2-5
CASSTAGTGVGGDQETQYF
TGCGCCAGCAGCACCGCCGGGACAGGGGTAGGGGGGGACCAAGAGACCCAGTACTTC
>.|TRBV12-3/TRBV12-4|13|.|TRBJ2-7
CASSTGLIYEQYF
TGTGCCAGCAGTACAGGACTAATCTACGAGCAGTACTTC
>TRBD1|TRBV6-5|15|few|TRBJ1-6
CASSYATGGRSPLHF
TGTGCCAGCAGTTACGCCACAGGGGGTAGATCACCCCTCCACTTT
>TRBD1|TRBV28|16|once|TRBJ1-5
CASSLPTGGGNQPQHF
TGTGCCAGCAGTTTACCCACAGGGGGCGGCAATCAGCCCCAGCATTTT
>TRBD1|TRBV29-1|15|.|TRBJ1-1
CSVEGFRGLYTEAFF
TGCAGCGTTGAAGGCTTCAGGGGGCTGTACACTGAAGCTTTCTTT
>.|TRBV4-1|15|.|TRBJ1-5
CASSQVRDNNQPQHF
TGCGCCAGCAGCCAAGTACGGGACAACAATCAGCCCCAGCATTTT
>TRBD1|TRBV30|11|once|TRBJ2-1
CAWSQGAVQFF
TGTGCCTGGAGTCAGGGGGCGGTGCAGTTCTTC
>.|TRBV5-6|16|.|TRBJ2-1
CASSRKGGATGGEQFF
TGTGCCAGCAGCAGAAAAGGCGGGGCAACCGGCGGTGAGCAGTTCTTC
>.|TRBV6-1|15|.|TRBJ1-5
CASSEAYGATQPQHF
TGTGCCAGCAGTGAAGCATATGGGGCCACTCAGCCCCAGCATTTT
>.|TRBV3-1/TRBV3-2|11|.|TRBJ2-7
CASSQVREQYF
TGTGCCAGCAGCCAAGTTAGAGAGCAGTACTTC
>.|TRBV6-5|15|.|TRBJ1-5
CASSYTGYGNQPQHF
TGTGCCAGCAGTTACACAGGGTACGGCAATCAGCCCCAGCATTTT
>TRBD1|TRBV6-2/TRBV6-3|19|.|TRBJ2-6
CASSYSLGQASSGANVLTF
TGTGCCAGCAGTTACTCGCTGGGACAGGCCAGCTCTGGGGCCAACGTCCTGACTTTC